The clone carrying this T cell receptor (beta chain) was seen more than once but under ten times. Its antigen remains unidentified. This entry belongs to a study of blood T cells in healthy people across ages. Healthy individuals of Caucasian origin from Russia, aged about 6 to 100, served as donors. The CDR3 has 17 amino acids. Germline CDR1 and CDR2: MGHRA and YSYEKL. V gave up 0 bases and J gave up 4 bases; unmatched junction bases: 7. Study-level points and caveats: Significant beta diversity loss was already apparent by age approximately 40, declining roughly linearly. The lack of PBMC sorting stopped any conclusive naive versus antigen-experienced comparison.

Primers used in a second PCR of roughly 6 to 12 cycles were a sample-barcoded 5' primer and a J-beta primer mix. TCRdb re-analysed the 5' RACE reads in MiXCR, keeping a single row per CDR3 protein. The sample includes roughly 1.4 million distinct CDR3 sequences, 59% of them seen just once. Source material: blood. This TCR was recovered from a man between 18 and 35 years old in good health. The chain joins TRBV4-1 to TRBJ2-7, with 12 bases identical to TRBD2. As DNA, the CDR3 is TGCGCCAGCAGCCAAGATGGACTAGCGGGAAAGGAGTACGAGCAGTACTTC. It translates to CASSQDGLAGKEYEQYF.